Included here is one T cell receptor (beta chain) sequence, with context. V was pared by 1 base and J by 3 bases, with 7 bases of the junction left unmatched. Germline values: CDR1 SEHNR, CDR2 FQNEAQ (reference sequence). The CDR3 covers 18 residues. This entry is derived from a study of cytomegalovirus exposure and HLA in healthy donors. 13 Jbeta primers and 60 Vbeta primers were used for the PCR. Sequencing used immunoSEQ multiplex PCR; TCRdb keeps in-frame clones, though not all of them. Of about 140,000 clones listed, under 70% are singletons. This sequence was found in a woman aged 60-75 years in good health and CMV-seronegative. Sequencing was performed on PBMCs. The chain recombines TRBV7-9 with TRBJ2-1; TRBD1 matches 12 bases. CDR3 nucleotide sequence: TGTGCCAGCAGCTTAGTAGGGACAGGGGGCGGCTTCTACAATGAGCAGTTCTTC. Amino acids: CASSLVGTGGGFYNEQFF. Supplemented by reference TRBV7-9 and TRBJ2-1, the full variable domain reads DTGVSQNPRHKITKRGQNVTFRCDPISEHNRLYWYRQTLGQGPEFLTYFQNEAQLEKSRLLSDRFSAERPKGSFSTLEIQRTEQGDSAMYLCASSLVGTGGGFYNEQFFGPGTRLTVL.